A single sample gave rise to the 13 T cell receptor beta chains below, sequenced in a study of T cell responses to AZD1222 COVID-19 vaccine. Clones were sequenced by immunoSEQ multiplex PCR, and TCRdb holds only the in-frame ones, with some missing. Of 85,000 to 100,000 clones in the sample, 90% to 95% were seen once. The material sequenced was peripheral blood, taken 28 days after the second AZD1222 dose. The source is an adult who received the AZD1222 COVID-19 vaccine.

This chain joins TRBV28 and TRBJ1-3, with no clear D. V shed 5 bases and J shed 0 bases, with 14 bases lying between them. Germline CDR1 is MDHEN and CDR2 is SYDVKM. This CDR3 contains 16 residues. CDR3: CASSPGLGPSGNTIYF. CDR3 nucleotides: TGTGCCAGCAGTCCCGGCCTAGGCCCCTCTGGAAACACCATATATTTT.

This chain uses TRBV24-1 with TRBJ2-3; 10 nucleotides line up with TRBD2. This CDR3 is built from 19 residues. J lost 1 base, V lost 3 bases, and 12 bases had no gene match. Looked up from germline, CDR1 is KGHDR and CDR2 is SFDVKD. CDR3 loop: CATSDPRQEGTSGTDTQYF. CDR3 coding DNA: TGTGCCACCAGTGATCCTAGACAGGAGGGGACTAGCGGCACAGATACGCAGTATTTT.

This rearrangement joins TRBV24-1 to TRBJ2-3, with 7 bases lining up with TRBD1. This CDR3 has 15 amino acids. The V gene end was trimmed by 4 bases and the J gene end by 2 bases; junction bases not matched to a gene: 5. Germline V CDR1 and CDR2: KGHDR, SFDVKD. CDR3 in amino acids: CATSDSTGITDTQYF. CDR3 DNA sequence: TGTGCCACCAGTGACTCGACAGGGATCACAGATACGCAGTATTTT.

The chain links TRBV5-4 to TRBJ1-2, with 8 bases identical to TRBD1. CDR3 length equals 15 residues. V shed 0 bases, J shed 2 bases, and the junction held 3 bases outside the gene matches. CDR1 is SGHNT and CDR2 is YYREEE in the germline V gene (reference sequence). The CDR3 DNA follows: TGTGCCAGCAGCTTGGCCAGGGGGCAAAACTATGGCTACACCTTC. It specifies CASSLARGQNYGYTF.

The rearrangement links TRBV2 to TRBJ2-2; D gene unclear. Per the germline V gene, CDR1 is SNHLY and CDR2 is FYNNEI. Trimming cost V 8 bases and J 6 bases, with 13 bases left between them. This CDR3 spans 13 amino acids. CDR3: CASQRLNPGELFF. In DNA form, the CDR3 reads TGTGCCAGCCAGAGACTGAATCCCGGGGAGCTGTTTTTT.

The rearrangement joins TRBV28 to TRBJ1-6, with no clear D. Germline V gene sequence: CDR1 MDHEN, CDR2 SYDVKM. V was pared by 3 bases and J by 7 bases, with 4 bases between. This CDR3 region has 12 residues. The CDR3 spells CASSFGNSPLHF. For the CDR3, the DNA is TGTGCCAGCAGTTTTGGCAATTCACCCCTCCACTTT.

The rearrangement joins TRBV11-2 to TRBJ2-5; a weak D match, TRBD1 (6 bases). The length of the CDR3 is 14 residues. Trimming removed 7 bases from V and 2 bases from J, with 14 bases in between. Germline CDR1 SGHAT, CDR2 FQNNGV. The CDR3 DNA reads TGTGCCAGCACTGATACAGGGCTTCAAGAGACCCAGTACTTC. Translating gives CASTDTGLQETQYF.

The chain recombines TRBV2 with TRBJ2-5; 7 bases line up with TRBD2. Germline V gene sequence: CDR1 SNHLY, CDR2 FYNNEI. The CDR3 has 13 residues. The J segment lost 1 base and the V segment lost 5 bases, leaving 1 base of the junction unmatched. The DNA for the CDR3 is TGTGCCAGCAGTCGGGAGGCCCAAGAGACCCAGTACTTC. Amino acid sequence: CASSREAQETQYF.

The chain uses TRBV24-1 and TRBJ2-2; D is undetermined. Germline V gene lookup returns CDR1 KGHDR and CDR2 SFDVKD. The V gene lost 4 bases and the J gene lost 6 bases, with 14 bases spanning the gap. This CDR3 is 15 amino acids long. CDR3 sequence (DNA): TGTGCCACCAGTGACAGGACGTGGTCCGCCGGGGAGCTGTTTTTT. This gives the protein CATSDRTWSAGELFF.

V usage is TRBV7-2 and J usage is TRBJ1-2; 7 bases map to TRBD1. V lost 5 bases and J lost 0; bases outside the gene matches: 12. The CDR3 length is 17 residues. Germline CDR1 is SGHTA and CDR2 is FQGNSA. CDR3 residues: CASSPRNSGTANYGYTF. The CDR3, as DNA: TGTGCCAGCAGCCCAAGAAATTCGGGGACAGCTAACTATGGCTACACCTTC. Complete variable domain (other parts from reference TRBV7-2 and TRBJ1-2): GAGVSQSPSNKVTEKGKDVELRCDPISGHTALYWYRQSLGQGLEFLIYFQGNSAPDKSGLPSDRFSAERTGGSVSTLTIQRTQQEDSAVYLCASSPRNSGTANYGYTFGSGTRLTVV.

This clone occurred once. The chain employs TRBV3-1 (or the pseudogene TRBV3-2) and TRBJ2-1; 12 nucleotides agree with TRBD2. The CDR3 sequence is 18 residues long. V shed 1 base and J 2 bases; nucleotides not matched to a gene: 6. The germline CDR1 and CDR2 sequences are LGHDT and YNNKEL (reference sequence). CDR3 nucleotides: TGTGCCAGCAGCCAAGGCGGGCTAGCGGGAGGGCCCTACAATGAGCAGTTCTTC. Residues: CASSQGGLAGGPYNEQFF.

The chain is built from TRBV10-2 and TRBJ2-3; no definite D call. Looked up from germline, CDR1 is WSHSY and CDR2 is SAAADI. This CDR3 spans 11 amino acids. V was shortened by 7 bases and J by 6 bases, with 8 bases between the two germline ends. The CDR3 nucleotides are TGCGCCAGCAAAGGGTTCGATACGCAGTATTTT. It yields the protein CASKGFDTQYF.

V usage is TRBV11-2 and J usage is TRBJ2-2, with 8 positions matching TRBD2. Looked up from germline, CDR1 is SGHAT and CDR2 is FQNNGV. The CDR3 consists of 16 residues. With V trimmed by 4 bases and J by 8 bases, 12 bases remained unmatched. CDR3 nucleotide sequence: TGTGCCAGCAGCTCTCCTAGCGGGTGGGACTCGGGGGAGCTGTTTTTT. The encoded protein is CASSSPSGWDSGELFF.